This is a list of T cell receptor beta chains from one sample in a study of blood T cell repertoires in COVID-19. The repertoire was sequenced with immunoSEQ multiplex PCR; TCRdb's copy has only in-frame clones and lacks some. The sample lists about 210,000 clones, approximately 88% occurring once. The sequencing sample was made of PBMCs or T cells enriched from blood (not recorded which). All receptors come from a young woman who had recovered from COVID-19. Each CDR3 is given with its conserved first and last residue. The order of the fields is CDR3 protein, CDR3 DNA, clone size, D gene, V gene, J gene. The D gene is left open where the match is weak. Some rows mark clone size as missing; the rest say once, few, many or name a class of expanded clone.

CDR3: CASRSDRGPSSYNEQFF; DNA: TGTGCCAGCAGGTCAGACAGGGGGCCCAGCTCCTACAATGAGCAGTTCTTC; size: .; D: TRBD1; V: TRBV27; J: TRBJ2-1
CDR3: CASSISGGLAKNIQYF; DNA: TGTGCCAGTAGTATCTCAGGGGGCTTAGCCAAAAACATTCAGTACTTC; size: .; D: TRBD1; V: TRBV19; J: TRBJ2-4
CDR3: CASSSLLAGGPTGELFF; DNA: TGTGCCAGCAGCTCTCTCCTAGCGGGGGGGCCCACCGGGGAGCTGTTTTTT; size: .; D: TRBD2; V: TRBV5-6; J: TRBJ2-2
CDR3: CAIWGTDCIQYF; DNA: TGTGCCATTTGGGGGACAGATTGCATTCAGTACTTC; size: .; D: TRBD1; V: TRBV24-1; J: TRBJ2-4
CDR3: CASRTAPDYGYTF; DNA: TGTGCCAGCAGGACAGCACCAGACTATGGCTACACCTTC; size: .; D: .; V: TRBV6-5; J: TRBJ1-2
CDR3: CASSRTGNGYTF; DNA: TGTGCCAGCAGCCGGACAGGGAATGGCTACACCTTC; size: .; D: TRBD1; V: TRBV7-8; J: TRBJ1-2
CDR3: CASSAGTPSSGNTIYF; DNA: TGTGCCAGCAGCGCTGGGACACCAAGCTCTGGAAACACCATATATTTT; size: .; D: .; V: TRBV9; J: TRBJ1-3
CDR3: CASSQVRGLGNEKLFF; DNA: TGTGCCAGCAGCCAAGTACGGGGGTTGGGTAATGAAAAACTGTTTTTT; size: .; D: .; V: TRBV3-1/TRBV3-2; J: TRBJ1-4
CDR3: CASSLSPGSAYEQYF; DNA: TGTGCCAGCAGCTTATCCCCCGGGAGTGCCTACGAGCAGTACTTC; size: .; D: .; V: TRBV7-2; J: TRBJ2-7
CDR3: CASMASGGATRKETQYF; DNA: TGTGCCAGCATGGCTAGCGGGGGAGCTACCAGAAAAGAGACCCAGTACTTC; size: .; D: TRBD2; V: TRBV3-1/TRBV3-2; J: TRBJ2-5
CDR3: CASSPWAPGSSGGTQETQYF; DNA: TGTGCCAGCAGTCCTTGGGCGCCAGGTTCGAGCGGGGGTACACAAGAGACCCAGTACTTC; size: .; D: TRBD2; V: TRBV27; J: TRBJ2-5
CDR3: CASQGQGLGNEKLFF; DNA: TGTGCCAGCCAGGGACAGGGGTTGGGTAATGAAAAACTGTTTTTT; size: .; D: TRBD1; V: TRBV2; J: TRBJ1-4
CDR3: CASSESETPLYNEQFF; DNA: TGTGCCAGCAGTGAATCAGAAACACCTTTGTACAATGAGCAGTTCTTC; size: once; D: .; V: TRBV6-1; J: TRBJ2-1
CDR3: CAIKETGRPSGNTIYF; DNA: TGTGCCATCAAGGAGACAGGGCGCCCCTCTGGAAACACCATATATTTT; size: .; D: TRBD1; V: TRBV10-3; J: TRBJ1-3
CDR3: CASSFPAKATLPGNTIYF; DNA: TGTGCCAGCAGCTTCCCGGCCAAGGCGACATTGCCTGGAAACACCATATATTTT; size: .; D: .; V: TRBV11-2; J: TRBJ1-3
CDR3: CASSVSSGVGNTIYF; DNA: TGTGCCAGCAGCGTATCTTCAGGGGTCGGAAACACCATATATTTT; size: .; D: .; V: TRBV9; J: TRBJ1-3
CDR3: CASRETGISTEAFF; DNA: TGTGCCAGCAGGGAGACAGGGATCTCCACTGAAGCTTTCTTT; size: once; D: TRBD1; V: TRBV28; J: TRBJ1-1
CDR3: CASSQRQGAGGYTF; DNA: TGTGCCAGCAGCCAACGTCAGGGGGCTGGGGGCTACACCTTC; size: .; D: TRBD1; V: TRBV3-1/TRBV3-2; J: TRBJ1-2
CDR3: CASSLTSGVYNEQFF; DNA: TGTGCCAGCAGCTTGACTAGCGGGGTTTACAATGAGCAGTTCTTC; size: .; D: TRBD2; V: TRBV5-4; J: TRBJ2-1
CDR3: CASSQDPFGGASGGYTF; DNA: TGCGCCAGCAGCCAAGACCCTTTTGGGGGGGCATCGGGAGGCTACACCTTC; size: .; D: .; V: TRBV4-1; J: TRBJ1-2
CDR3: CASSPTQGFNEKLFF; DNA: TGTGCCAGCAGCCCTACCCAGGGATTTAATGAAAAACTGTTTTTT; size: .; D: .; V: TRBV9; J: TRBJ1-4
CDR3: CASRRGQATAQTSGNEQFF; DNA: TGTGCCAGCAGACGGGGGCAGGCCACCGCCCAGACTAGCGGCAATGAGCAGTTCTTC; size: .; D: TRBD2; V: TRBV11-3; J: TRBJ2-1
CDR3: CASRTGGYTNYGYTF; DNA: TGTGCCAGCAGAACAGGGGGGTATACTAACTATGGCTACACCTTC; size: .; D: TRBD1; V: TRBV2; J: TRBJ1-2
CDR3: CASSPDRGYEQYF; DNA: TGTGCCAGCAGCCCTGACAGGGGGTACGAGCAGTACTTC; size: once; D: TRBD1; V: TRBV5-8; J: TRBJ2-7
CDR3: CASTQREASTEAFF; DNA: TGTGCCAGCACCCAACGGGAGGCCAGCACTGAAGCTTTCTTT; size: .; D: .; V: TRBV3-1/TRBV3-2; J: TRBJ1-1
CDR3: CASSPPSRGGYNEQFF; DNA: TGTGCCAGCTCACCACCCAGTCGCGGTGGATACAATGAGCAGTTCTTC; size: .; D: .; V: TRBV18; J: TRBJ2-1
CDR3: CASRENYGYTF; DNA: TGTGCCAGCCGGGAAAACTATGGCTACACCTTC; size: .; D: .; V: TRBV7-2; J: TRBJ1-2
CDR3: CASSLGGGSHSNQPQHF; DNA: TGTGCCAGCAGCTTGGGTGGGGGCAGCCATAGCAATCAGCCCCAGCATTTT; size: .; D: .; V: TRBV5-5; J: TRBJ1-5
CDR3: CASSPLGRTLNEQFF; DNA: TGTGCCAGCTCACCACTGGGCCGTACCCTCAATGAGCAGTTCTTC; size: .; D: .; V: TRBV18; J: TRBJ2-1
CDR3: CASSYTKQGSYGYTF; DNA: TGTGCCAGCAGCTATACCAAGCAGGGGAGCTATGGCTACACCTTC; size: .; D: .; V: TRBV3-1/TRBV3-2; J: TRBJ1-2
CDR3: CASTRTGAPYGYTF; DNA: TGTGCCAGCACTCGGACAGGGGCCCCCTATGGCTACACCTTC; size: .; D: TRBD1; V: TRBV2; J: TRBJ1-2
CDR3: CASSLARIQGSNEQFF; DNA: TGCGCCAGCAGCTTGGCACGGATTCAGGGCAGCAATGAGCAGTTCTTC; size: .; D: .; V: TRBV5-1; J: TRBJ2-1
CDR3: CAIKTGETYEQYF; DNA: TGTGCCATCAAGACAGGGGAAACCTACGAGCAGTACTTC; size: .; D: TRBD1; V: TRBV2; J: TRBJ2-7
CDR3: CASRPTGQHYGYTF; DNA: TGTGCCAGCCGACCGACGGGACAGCATTATGGCTACACCTTC; size: once; D: TRBD1; V: TRBV28; J: TRBJ1-2
CDR3: CASSIQGGAEAFF; DNA: TGTGCCAGTAGTATACAGGGTGGGGCTGAAGCTTTCTTT; size: .; D: .; V: TRBV19; J: TRBJ1-1
CDR3: CASSLVGAGETQYF; DNA: TGTGCCAGCAGCTTGGTGGGGGCAGGAGAGACCCAGTACTTC; size: .; D: .; V: TRBV5-6; J: TRBJ2-5
CDR3: CASSPTGGNQPQHF; DNA: TGTGCCAGCAGCCCGACAGGGGGCAATCAGCCCCAGCATTTT; size: .; D: TRBD1; V: TRBV27; J: TRBJ1-5
CDR3: CASRTRDRDSSPLHF; DNA: TGTGCCAGCAGAACCCGGGACAGGGACAGTTCACCCCTCCACTTT; size: few; D: TRBD1; V: TRBV6-5; J: TRBJ1-6
CDR3: CATSRDWGGRTDTQYF; DNA: TGTGCCACCAGCAGAGATTGGGGGGGACGTACAGATACGCAGTATTTT; size: .; D: TRBD2; V: TRBV15; J: TRBJ2-3
CDR3: CASRSVHSGNTIYF; DNA: TGTGCCAGCAGATCAGTACACTCTGGAAACACCATATATTTT; size: .; D: .; V: TRBV28; J: TRBJ1-3
CDR3: CASGTGGFDTQYF; DNA: TGTGCCAGTGGGACAGGGGGCTTCGATACGCAGTATTTT; size: .; D: TRBD1; V: TRBV19; J: TRBJ2-3
CDR3: CASRSGGGRETQYF; DNA: TGTGCCAGCCGTTCCGGGGGAGGTAGAGAGACCCAGTACTTC; size: once; D: .; V: TRBV6-5; J: TRBJ2-5
CDR3: CAWSDRPNQPQHF; DNA: TGTGCCTGGAGCGACAGGCCCAATCAGCCCCAGCATTTT; size: .; D: .; V: TRBV30; J: TRBJ1-5
CDR3: CASSEQGYGYTF; DNA: TGTGCCAGCAGCGAACAGGGTTATGGCTACACCTTC; size: .; D: .; V: TRBV5-6; J: TRBJ1-2
CDR3: CASSRTQGQNTEAFF; DNA: TGTGCCAGCAGCCGCACACAGGGGCAAAACACTGAAGCTTTCTTT; size: .; D: TRBD1; V: TRBV5-4; J: TRBJ1-1